These 7 T cell receptor beta chains came from one sample sequenced in a study of blood T cell repertoires in COVID-19. Produced via immunoSEQ multiplex PCR; TCRdb's table is partial and in-frame only. The data hold some 150,000 clones, with roughly 90% observed a single time. Source material: peripheral blood. Receptors originate from a human donor in a cohort sampled during active COVID-19.

The CDR3 loop reads CASGTEYGYTF. CDR3 in DNA: TGTGCCAGCGGGACAGAGTATGGCTACACCTTC. J is TRBJ1-2 and V is TRBV2; 7 bases match TRBD1. Germline CDR1 and CDR2: SNHLY and FYNNEI. CDR3 length: 11 residues. V gave up 8 bases and J gave up 5 bases; unmatched junction bases: 2.

The rearrangement joins TRBV5-4 to TRBJ1-1; 7 positions match TRBD1. The germline gives CDR1 SGHNT, CDR2 YYREEE (reference sequence). The CDR3 totals 14 residues. Germline trimming cut 4 bases from V and 1 base from J; bases unmatched to any gene: 4. The CDR3 DNA reads as TGTGCCAGCAGCAAAGGGACAGCGAACACTGAAGCTTTCTTT. Amino acids: CASSKGTANTEAFF.

The chain links TRBV7-9 to TRBJ1-1; 9 bases are a match to TRBD1. Per the germline V gene, CDR1 is SEHNR and CDR2 is FQNEAQ (reference sequence). Unmatched junction bases numbered 5, after V lost 7 bases and J lost 2 bases. This CDR3 has 14 amino acids. CDR3: CASTEQGANTEAFF. DNA for the CDR3: TGTGCCAGCACGGAACAGGGGGCTAACACTGAAGCTTTCTTT.

The chain combines TRBV9 with TRBJ2-1, with a possible D match to TRBD2 (6 bases). Germline V gene sequence: CDR1 SGDLS, CDR2 YYNGEE. The V gene lost 3 bases and the J gene lost 7 bases, with 17 bases spanning the gap. The CDR3 is made up of 15 amino acids. The CDR3 here is CASSARGTGGNEQFF. The CDR3 coding sequence is TGTGCCAGCAGCGCCCGCGGGACGGGCGGAAATGAGCAGTTCTTC.

This chain joins TRBV7-6 and TRBJ2-3; the match to TRBD2 covers 7 bases. The CDR3 is made up of 17 amino acids. V trimming: 1 base; J trimming: 0 bases; junction bases outside the gene matches: 7. The germline V gene has CDR1 SGHVS and CDR2 FNYEAQ. CDR3 residues: CASSLGRGLVSTDTQYF. CDR3 bases: TGTGCCAGCAGCTTAGGCAGAGGACTAGTTAGCACAGATACGCAGTATTTT.

This clone occurred a few times. The J gene is TRBJ2-3, the V gene TRBV9; TRBD2 matches 13 bases. This CDR3 is 14 amino acids long. In germline, CDR1 is SGDLS, CDR2 YYNGEE. Trimming at V came to 6 bases and at J to 5 bases, leaving 3 bases not matched to a gene. This CDR3 is CASTRLAGGDTQYF. CDR3 DNA: TGTGCCAGCACCCGACTAGCGGGGGGAGATACGCAGTATTTT.

The V gene is TRBV19, the J gene TRBJ2-4; tentatively, D is TRBD2 (7 bases). This CDR3 has 16 residues. Per germline, CDR1 LNHDA and CDR2 SQIVND (reference sequence). Trimming pared 4 bases from V and 4 bases from J, leaving 17 bases between. The CDR3 region has the DNA TGTGCCAGTAGTACCTTAGGAGGGGGGGGAAAAAACATTCAGTACTTC. This gives the protein CASSTLGGGGKNIQYF.